This T cell receptor (beta chain) was recovered during a study of cytomegalovirus exposure and HLA in healthy donors. Per germline, CDR1 SGHTA and CDR2 FQGTGA. The CDR3 has 12 residues. The ends were cut back, 3 bases at V and 5 bases at J, with 5 bases in the middle. A multiplex PCR was run with 60 Vbeta primers and 13 Jbeta primers. The assay was immunoSEQ multiplex PCR, and TCRdb's table has in-frame clones only and misses some. The listing records approximately 96,000 clones. The sequencing sample was made of PBMCs. This receptor was taken from a girl aged 10 to 17 in good health and CMV-seropositive. The rearrangement uses TRBV7-3 and TRBJ2-1; unclear D gene. This chain's CDR3 is CASSFSNNEQFF. The CDR3 DNA sequence: TGTGCCAGCAGCTTTAGTAACAATGAGCAGTTCTTC.